This T cell receptor beta chain was recorded in a study of blood T cells in healthy people across ages. Combining a sample-barcoded 5' primer with a J-beta primer mix, a second PCR ran for roughly 7 to 11 cycles. TCRdb re-called the 5' RACE reads with MiXCR, one entry per CDR3 protein. The sample includes about 1.7 million distinct CDR3 sequences, about 30% of them seen just once. Study observations and caveats: The recorded TCR beta diversity per million T cells decreased in a roughly linear manner with age. The long-lived group displayed more naive CD4+ cells, plus higher diversity, than the aged donors did.

This clonotype showed up just a few times. Its antigen is still unknown. The CDR3 runs 15 residues. The junction had 7 bases not matched to a gene; V was cut back by 6 bases and J by 2 bases. CDR1 and CDR2 (germline): MDHEN, SYDVKM. The V and J genes are TRBV28 and TRBJ2-1, with 7 bases aligning to TRBD2. The sample taken for sequencing was blood. The clonotype was recovered from a woman aged 25 to 45 in good health. The CDR3 loop is CASRGAGYTYNEQFF. In nucleotides, the CDR3 is TGTGCCAGCAGGGGAGCGGGGTATACCTACAATGAGCAGTTCTTC.